This T cell receptor beta chain was obtained from a study of shared clonotypes between healthy human individuals (dated by TCRdb to 2020 to 2021). Describing the broader study: The cohort included a few men and a couple of women between 18 and 49 years of age. Per donor, three plates each were used for CD4 naive and CD4 memory, two for CD8 naive, and one for CD8 memory. To estimate repertoire size and how much clonotypes are shared between individuals, the study performed deep sequencing of blood TCR repertoires from roughly five healthy adults. To increase sequencing depth and limit assay-specific biases, different laboratories used diverse techniques to prepare libraries and sequence TCR repertoires. Leukapheresis yielded between about 0.94 and 9 billion PBMCs per donor.

Findings and caveats that apply to the study as a whole: Naive subsets generally had larger estimated clonotype richness than memory subsets did. The genetic and exposure-history diversity represented was limited by the small number of donors. Higher generation probabilities were observed for clonotypes shared by all four sorted-subset donors than for non-shared clonotypes. Sampling was restricted to blood, and TCR repertoires in tissue are likely to differ from TCR repertoires in blood. Pairwise subsampling indicated that sequencing depth was expected to affect the degree of clonotype sharing among donors. Incomplete sequencing was indicated by rarefaction of sorted-subset datasets, despite the large sequencing depth. Roughly 5% of naive CD4, 3.5% of naive CD8, roughly 2.5% of memory CD4, and approximately 0.39% of memory CD8 clonotypes were shared across a handful of donors.

For the CD8 naive samples, CD45RO-negative cells were positively selected for CCR7, yielding a CD45RA+CCR7+ population from which TemRA cells were excluded. Healthy HIV-negative adults with no recently reported acute infections or vaccinations were included as donors. Only Caucasian adults living in Nashville, Tennessee, USA were represented among the donors. After blood collection by leukapheresis, PBMCs were isolated using Ficoll-Histopaque density gradient centrifugation and then cryopreserved in the vapor phase of liquid nitrogen. Analytical flow cytometry was used to check the purity and quantity of each magnetically sorted T cell population. Genomic DNA was isolated from every sorted fraction and measured by UV absorbance on a Nanodrop 2000c. TCR CDR3 regions were amplified from genomic DNA by multiplex PCR using the deep immunoSEQ assay. Genomic DNA extracted from each cell subset was distributed evenly over all wells of several immunoSEQ 96-well plates, and each plate served as one replicate. For sorted subsets, roughly 0.2 ug genomic DNA, equal to some 28,000 T cell genomes, was loaded into each replicate PCR. The purified libraries were quantified using a Qubit 3.0 fluorometer, sized with a Bioanalyzer 2100, and then quantified again using the KAPA Library Quantification kit. Each immunoSEQ 96-well plate was sequenced on its own single-read 150-cycle Illumina NextSeq 550 flow cell. Per the original workflow: The immunoSEQ output contained only junctional sequences without quality scores, so filtering could not match that applied to full-length reads. Sequences were annotated with PyIR, a Python wrapper for IgBLAST v1.9, using IMGT germline references to assign V/J genes and CDR3. Any read was removed if the V/J assignment was weak (E-value above 1e-6), the CDR3 was missing, or the read contained stop codons, out-of-frame junctions, or ambiguous translated residues. V3J clonotypes were defined as sequences sharing an identical inferred V gene, J gene, and CDR3 amino acid sequence. The percentage overlap between two repertoires was calculated by dividing the number of shared unique clonotypes by the size of the smaller repertoire. Richness of each repertoire was evaluated using RTK rarefaction, the Chao1 estimator, and Recon v2.1 estimates of unobserved clonotypes. For all TCRbeta clonotypes obtained by the gDNA method from several donors, generation probabilities were computed with OLGA. Imported from immuneACCESS, the table was reduced by TCRdb to in-frame sequences with V and J called. These copies leave out some clones; in studies compared against another copy, an unresolved V gene accounts for under half, and the cause of the remainder is not known. The V and J calls and the clone size are those of that table, but D and trimming were determined from the DNA. The sample data list about 610,000 clones, and roughly 96% of these were observed just once. The ten largest clones take up less than 0.13% of the sample.

As to this clone: There is no known antigen for this receptor. No much larger clonotype is one base removed from it; base qualities were not supplied.

The sequence derives from a young woman in good health. Sequencing input: naive CD8+ T cells sorted from blood. The cell subset or site label on this specimen signifies: CD45RA+CCR7+.

The CDR3 region has the sequence CASGREASYTF. The nucleotides are TGTGCCTCGGGGCGGGAAGCTAGCTACACCTTC. The chain joins TRBV30 to TRBJ1-2; TRBD1 is a weak D gene call, 5 bases matching. Taken from the germline V gene (reference sequence), the CDR1 and CDR2 loops are GTSNPN and SVGIG. The CDR3 covers 11 residues, taking in both the cysteine and the phenylalanine. The sequence is cut down to CDR3 DNA, 33 bases in frame from base 1. The V end loses 7 bases and the J end loses 9 bases, and a stretch of 15 bases separates them.